This TCR beta chain stems from a study of CD8 T cells in Susac syndrome. This CDR3 region has 14 residues. Per germline, CDR1 SGDLS and CDR2 YYNGEE. Trimming removed 0 bases from V and 4 bases from J, with 7 bases in between. Random hexamers were used to reverse transcribe an amount of about 0.5 to 1 ug RNA. TCRdb processed the immunoSEQ multiplex PCR reads anew with MiXCR; each CDR3 protein has one entry. Found here are roughly 150,000 distinct CDR3 sequences, roughly 95% of them singletons; the top ten hold roughly 0.15%. This receptor was obtained from a human donor with multiple sclerosis. Sequencing was carried out using CD8+ T cells from PBMCs. The chain has TRBV9 and TRBJ2-2; the D is unclear. CDR3 in amino acids: CASSVVSGTGELFF. CDR3 sequence (DNA): TGTGCCAGCAGCGTAGTCTCAGGCACCGGGGAGCTGTTTTTT.